A selection of T cell receptor beta chains follows, all from one sample in a study of blood T cell repertoires in COVID-19. Method: immunoSEQ multiplex PCR; TCRdb's copy keeps in-frame clones and lacks some. Among over 90,000 clones listed, 84% were seen once. Sequenced sample: peripheral blood. The receptors derive from a human donor in a cohort sampled during active COVID-19. CDR3s include the opening cysteine and the closing phenylalanine or tryptophan. The D gene is left open where the match is weak. A row's size may be missing; if present it is once, few, many or a size class.

TRBV18	TRBD1	TRBJ1-2	.	TGTGCCAGCTCACCGGACAGGGAGTATGGCTACACCTTC	CASSPDREYGYTF
TRBV10-2	.	TRBJ2-1	.	TGCGCCAGCTGCGAACTAACTCGATCATCCTACAATGAGCAGTTCTTC	CASCELTRSSYNEQFF
TRBV5-1	TRBD1	TRBJ1-1	few	TGCGCCAGCAGCTTACACAGGGGTCCGAACACTGAAGCTTTCTTT	CASSLHRGPNTEAFF
TRBV2	.	TRBJ1-1	.	TGTGCCAGCAGTTGGGGGCCGCCTGCTGCTTTCTTT	CASSWGPPAAFF
TRBV5-1	TRBD2	TRBJ2-1	.	TGCGCCAGCAGCCCACGGGGCCCGGGACTAGCGGGATCTGGGCAGTTCTTC	CASSPRGPGLAGSGQFF
TRBV19	TRBD2	TRBJ2-3	.	TGTGCCAGTAGTGTCCTGCGGGGGGGCACAGATACGCAGTATTTT	CASSVLRGGTDTQYF
TRBV6-6	TRBD1	TRBJ1-5	.	TGTGCCAGCAGCAGCGGACAGGTAAATCAGCCCCAGCATTTT	CASSSGQVNQPQHF
TRBV5-1	TRBD2	TRBJ2-7	few	TGCGCCAGCAGCTTGGAGGGACTAGCCGGACGGGAGCAGTACTTC	CASSLEGLAGREQYF
TRBV7-8	.	TRBJ1-6	.	TGTGCCAGCAGCTTAGAGACAGGCCGAGGGGGACCCCTCCACTTT	CASSLETGRGGPLHF
TRBV19	.	TRBJ2-3	.	TGTGCCAGTAGAGTACAGGGCACAGATACGCAGTATTTT	CASRVQGTDTQYF
TRBV6-5	.	TRBJ2-7	.	TGTGCCAGCAGTCAACAGGGCCACGAGCAGTACTTC	CASSQQGHEQYF
TRBV19	.	TRBJ2-7	few	TGTGCCAGTAGTATACGGGAAGAGCAGTACTTC	CASSIREEQYF
TRBV4-2	TRBD1	TRBJ1-1	.	TGTGCCAGCAGCCCGGAGTTCACCGGGACAGGGGGAATGAACACTGAAGCTTTCTTT	CASSPEFTGTGGMNTEAFF
TRBV11-2	TRBD2	TRBJ2-5	.	TGTGCCAGCAGCTTGGCGGGCGGGGGTTCGGCCCAGTACTTC	CASSLAGGGSAQYF
TRBV7-2	TRBD2	TRBJ2-1	.	TGTGCCAGCAGCTTTAGCGGGGGGGCAGAAAATGAGCAGTTCTTC	CASSFSGGAENEQFF
TRBV10-3	TRBD1	TRBJ1-1	.	TGTGCCATCGGGGCGGACAGGGTTTTCACTGAAGCTTTCTTT	CAIGADRVFTEAFF
TRBV7-2	.	TRBJ2-2	.	TGTGCCAGCAGCTTAGTACAGTCCACCGGGGAGCTGTTTTTT	CASSLVQSTGELFF
TRBV7-2	.	TRBJ1-1	.	TGTGCCAGCAGCCCTAGGGGGGGGGATGAAGCTTTCTTT	CASSPRGGDEAFF
TRBV6-5	.	TRBJ2-2	.	TGTGCCAGCAGTACCGGTGGCCAGGTTGTCGGGGAGCTGTTTTTT	CASSTGGQVVGELFF
TRBV5-4	.	TRBJ2-1	once	TGTGCCAGCAGCTTAAATCGGTTTGAGCAGTTCTTC	CASSLNRFEQFF
TRBV6-2/TRBV6-3	TRBD1	TRBJ1-5	.	TGTGCCAGCAGCCGGGGACAGCATAGCAATCAGCCCCAGCATTTT	CASSRGQHSNQPQHF
TRBV27	.	TRBJ2-1	.	TGTGCCAGCAGTAGAGAGAGCACAGCAAGCTACAATGAGCAGTTCTTC	CASSRESTASYNEQFF
TRBV2	.	TRBJ1-2	.	TGTGCCAGCAGTGAAGGGGGCTATCCCTATGGCTACACCTTC	CASSEGGYPYGYTF
TRBV24-1	.	TRBJ2-2	.	TGTGCCACCCTCTTCCTCAGGTTTGTGGCCGGGGAGCTGTTTTTT	CATLFLRFVAGELFF
TRBV3-1/TRBV3-2	TRBD2	TRBJ2-5	.	TGTGCCAGCAGCCAAGAACTAAACACGGGACTAGCGGGGCAAGAGACCCAGTACTTC	CASSQELNTGLAGQETQYF
TRBV9	TRBD2	TRBJ2-2	.	TGTGCCAGCAACCTAGAGGATCGGACTAGAAACACCGGGGAGCTGTTTTTT	CASNLEDRTRNTGELFF
TRBV5-5	.	TRBJ1-1	.	TGTGCCAGCAGCCCTACAGTGAACACGCGGGCCACTGAAGCTTTCTTT	CASSPTVNTRATEAFF
TRBV9	.	TRBJ1-1	.	TGTGCCAGCAGCGTTTTGGCCGAAAACAGGACTGAAGCTTTCTTT	CASSVLAENRTEAFF
TRBV18	TRBD1	TRBJ2-4	.	TGTGCCAGCTCATCTTACCCCGGGACAGGGGGGAACATTCAGTACTTC	CASSSYPGTGGNIQYF
TRBV7-6	.	TRBJ2-1	.	TGTGCCAGCAGCGGAGGGACCCGGAACAATGAGCAGTTCTTC	CASSGGTRNNEQFF
TRBV25-1	.	TRBJ1-2	.	TGTGCCAGCAGTGAAAGTTTAGGGGCAGAACCCTATGGCTACACCTTC	CASSESLGAEPYGYTF
TRBV11-2	TRBD2	TRBJ2-3	.	TGTGCCAGCAGCCCAGGGACTAGCGGATGGGCAGATACGCAGTATTTT	CASSPGTSGWADTQYF
TRBV5-1	TRBD2	TRBJ2-2	.	TGCGCCAGCAGCTTTAAGCCTAGCGGGGGGCAGAGGACCGGGGAGCTGTTTTTT	CASSFKPSGGQRTGELFF
TRBV6-5	.	TRBJ2-3	.	TGTGCCAGCAACAACCGAGGGGGGGGCCCGCCCGGGTATTTT	CASNNRGGGPPGYF
TRBV30	.	TRBJ1-1	few	TGTGCCTGGAGTACAGGGAATCGGAACACTGAAGCTTTCTTT	CAWSTGNRNTEAFF
TRBV10-3	.	TRBJ1-3	.	TGTGCCATCAGTGTGGGCGGGACGTCTGGAAACACCATATATTTT	CAISVGGTSGNTIYF
TRBV9	.	TRBJ2-1	.	TGTGCCAGCAGCGGGGGGGATACCTCCTACAATGAGCAGTTCTTC	CASSGGDTSYNEQFF
TRBV27	TRBD1	TRBJ1-5	.	TGTGCCAGCAGTTTAAATACAGGGGACCGTCAGCCCCAGCATTTT	CASSLNTGDRQPQHF
TRBV9	TRBD1	TRBJ2-7	once	TGTGCCAGCAGCCCCGGCGGGACAGGGGTCGAGCAGTACTTC	CASSPGGTGVEQYF
TRBV7-2	TRBD1	TRBJ1-1	.	TGTGCCAGCAGCGCTCGACAGGGGGCCACGAACACTGAAGCTTTCTTT	CASSARQGATNTEAFF
TRBV11-3	TRBD1	TRBJ1-2	.	TGTGCCAGCAGCCTGACACAGGGGACAAGCTATGGCTACACCTTC	CASSLTQGTSYGYTF
TRBV15	TRBD1	TRBJ1-1	.	TGTGCCACCAGCAGAGATGGGACAGCGAACACTGAAGCTTTCTTT	CATSRDGTANTEAFF
TRBV27	.	TRBJ1-3	.	TGTGCCAGCAGTTCATTCCCCCGGACACGCGGAAACACCATATATTTT	CASSSFPRTRGNTIYF